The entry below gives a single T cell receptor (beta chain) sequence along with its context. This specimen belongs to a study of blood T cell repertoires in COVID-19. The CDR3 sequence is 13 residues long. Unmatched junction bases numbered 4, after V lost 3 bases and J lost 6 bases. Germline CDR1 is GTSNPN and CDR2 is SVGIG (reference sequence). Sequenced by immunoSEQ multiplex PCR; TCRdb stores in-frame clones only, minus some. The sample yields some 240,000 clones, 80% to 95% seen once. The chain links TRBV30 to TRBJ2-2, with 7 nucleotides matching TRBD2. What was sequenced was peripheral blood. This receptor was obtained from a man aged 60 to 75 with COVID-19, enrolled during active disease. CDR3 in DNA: TGTGCCTGGAGGCCTGGACTAGCCGGGGAGCTGTTTTTT. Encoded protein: CAWRPGLAGELFF.